A single TCR beta chain is shown here with its context. The data belong to a study of cytomegalovirus exposure and HLA in healthy donors. V dropped 4 bases and J dropped 3; count of bases not matched to a gene: 13. In germline, CDR1 is LGHNA, CDR2 YNFKEQ. The CDR3 loop spans 18 amino acids. Primers for the PCR totalled 60 Vbeta and 13 Jbeta. Profiled with immunoSEQ multiplex PCR; TCRdb holds only in-frame clones, not every one. The sample has 150,000 to 200,000 clones; over 75% are singletons. The TCR sequence derives from a man younger than 30 in good health and CMV-seronegative. The chain joins TRBV4-2 to TRBJ2-3; 10 positions agree with TRBD1. Sequenced input: PBMCs. The CDR3 region is CASSLEPTGTGETDTQYF. The DNA of the CDR3 is TGTGCCAGCAGCCTAGAACCTACCGGGACAGGGGAAACAGATACGCAGTATTTT.